Listed here are 22 T cell receptor beta chains from one sample, sequenced in a study of T cells in severe cutaneous drug reactions. Carbamazepine had induced Stevens-Johnson syndrome or toxic epidermal necrolysis in the sequenced donors. TCR subtype-specific primers in iRepertoire multiplex PCR prepared libraries for bulk and single-cell sequencing. For each CDR3 protein, TCRdb gives one entry from its re-call of the multiplex PCR reads, without DNA. The table counts roughly 2,000 distinct CDR3 sequences; around 21% lies in the top ten. The sample consisted of PBMCs. The source of these receptors is a human donor with Stevens-Johnson syndrome, a severe cutaneous drug reaction.

The chain employs TRBV9 and TRBJ2-2. Germline CDR1 SGDLS, CDR2 YYNGEE. CDR3 length: 15 amino acids. CDR3 residues: CASSAIPENTGELFF.

Frequency places this clonotype as medium-sized. The chain employs TRBV28 and TRBJ1-2; TCRdb outputs TRBD1, but without DNA this stays unchecked. This CDR3 region has 15 residues. CDR1 is MDHEN, CDR2 SYDVKM, per germline. The CDR3 loop is CASSLQAGTYYGYTF.

Considering frequency, this clonotype is medium-sized (0.01 to 0.1%). The rearrangement links TRBV7-3 to TRBJ2-3; absent DNA, TCRdb's TRBD2 call cannot be checked. Germline V gene sequence: CDR1 SGHTA, CDR2 FQGTGA. This CDR3 has 14 amino acids. This chain's CDR3 is CASSSGGSTDTQYF.

The chain couples TRBV20-1 to TRBJ2-1; the TCRdb call, TRBD1, lacks DNA for checking. The germline gives CDR1 DFQATT, CDR2 SNEGSKA (reference sequence). The CDR3 loop spans 13 amino acids. The CDR3 here is CSARPEGYNEQFF.

This clonotype is medium-sized by frequency. The chain has TRBV7-9 and TRBJ2-7; the TCRdb D gene call, TRBD1, has no DNA to confirm it. The CDR3 is made up of 14 amino acids. Germline CDR1 SEHNR, CDR2 FQNEAQ (reference sequence). Here the CDR3 reads CASSKDSPAYEQYF.

V usage is TRBV2 and J usage is TRBJ1-2. CDR1 is SNHLY, CDR2 FYNNEI, per germline. The CDR3 runs to 14 residues. This CDR3 is CASSEGQSYAGYTF.

This clonotype registers medium-sized by frequency. The chain is built from TRBV7-8 and TRBJ2-1; TCRdb returns TRBD2, unconfirmable since there is no DNA. The germline gives CDR1 SGHVS, CDR2 FQNEAQ. CDR3 size: 19 residues. The CDR3 region is CASSLRLAGGPAPHNEQFF.

The CDR3 here is CASARDRGHDGYTF. This chain joins TRBV2 and TRBJ1-2; the D gene TCRdb calls, TRBD1, cannot be checked with no DNA. CDR3 size: 14 residues. Germline-derived CDR1 and CDR2 are SNHLY and FYNNEI.

By frequency, this clonotype is large (0.1 to 1%). The J gene is TRBJ2-1, the V gene TRBV25-1; TCRdb's D gene call, TRBD1, goes unchecked for lack of DNA. This CDR3 has 14 amino acids. The germline V gene has CDR1 MGHDK and CDR2 SYGVNS. The chain's CDR3 is CASSVRDRANEQFF.

Its frequency marks this clonotype as medium-sized. The chain combines TRBV2 with TRBJ1-2. Looked up from germline, CDR1 is SNHLY and CDR2 is FYNNEI. The CDR3 has 14 amino acids. This chain's CDR3 is CASRLRGYLYGYTF.

This clonotype counts as medium-sized (0.01 to 0.1%) by frequency. The chain couples TRBV19 to TRBJ2-1; TCRdb calls TRBD2, which cannot be checked without DNA. The germline CDR1 and CDR2 sequences are LNHDA and SQIVND (reference sequence). CDR3 length: 17 amino acids. The CDR3 sequence is CASSSLAGGSSYNEQFF. Using reference TRBV19 and TRBJ2-1 for the parts outside the CDR3, the full variable domain is DGGITQSPKYLFRKEGQNVTLSCEQNLNHDAMYWYRQDPGQGLRLIYYSQIVNDFQKGDIAEGYSVSREKKESFPLTVTSAQKNPTAFYLCASSSLAGGSSYNEQFFGPGTRLTVL.

By frequency, this clonotype is medium-sized (0.01 to 0.1%). The J gene is TRBJ2-2, the V gene TRBV12-5; TCRdb's D call, TRBD1, is unchecked because there is no DNA. Germline lookup yields CDR1 LGHNT and CDR2 FRNRAP. The CDR3 is 15 residues long. CDR3 amino acids: CASGVTGLGTGELFF.

Its frequency marks this clonotype as large (0.1 to 1%). The CDR3 is CASSFENSGNTIYF. V usage is TRBV12-3 or TRBV12-4 and J usage is TRBJ1-3. The CDR3 length is 14 residues.

According to its frequency, this clonotype is large (0.1 to 1%). The chain carries TRBV27 and TRBJ2-7; with no DNA, the TCRdb D assignment of TRBD2 cannot be verified. This CDR3 region has 16 residues. From germline, CDR1 is MNHEY and CDR2 SMNVEV (reference sequence). The CDR3 is CASSHGTSGGLYEQYF.

By frequency, this clonotype is medium-sized. This rearrangement joins TRBV7-9 to TRBJ2-3; the TCRdb D gene call, TRBD2, has no DNA to confirm it. CDR3 length equals 14 residues. Germline V gives CDR1 SEHNR, CDR2 FQNEAQ (reference sequence). CDR3 amino acids: CASSSEGSADTQYF.

This clonotype counts as medium-sized by frequency. J is TRBJ1-6 and V is TRBV7-2; TCRdb returns TRBD1, unconfirmable since there is no DNA. Germline V CDR1 and CDR2: SGHTA, FQGNSA. The CDR3 is made up of 16 amino acids. The CDR3: CASSYLSLGDNSPLHF.

By frequency, this clonotype is medium-sized (0.01 to 0.1%). V and J are TRBV12-3 or TRBV12-4 and TRBJ1-5; with no DNA, the TCRdb D assignment of TRBD1 cannot be verified. The CDR3 runs 15 residues. The CDR3 sequence: CASSFSGYDNQPQHF.

The CDR3 protein is CASRLALAGGQETQYF. The chain uses TRBV7-2 and TRBJ2-5; the D gene TCRdb calls, TRBD2, cannot be checked with no DNA. The CDR3 runs to 16 residues. Germline lookup yields CDR1 SGHTA and CDR2 FQGNSA. Based on the CDR3 plus reference TRBV7-2 and TRBJ2-5, the full variable domain is GAGVSQSPSNKVTEKGKDVELRCDPISGHTALYWYRQSLGQGLEFLIYFQGNSAPDKSGLPSDRFSAERTGGSVSTLTIQRTQQEDSAVYLCASRLALAGGQETQYFGPGTRLLVL.

The rearrangement links TRBV6-1 to TRBJ1-5; there is no DNA to check the TCRdb D call of TRBD1. CDR3 size: 14 residues. Germline assignment: CDR1 MNHNS and CDR2 SASEGT. The CDR3 loop is CASRSDRSNQPQHF.

Measured by frequency, this clonotype is medium-sized. CDR3 sequence: CASSLGQGRTEAFF. V is TRBV4-1 and J is TRBJ1-1; TCRdb returns TRBD1, unconfirmable since there is no DNA. Germline CDR1 and CDR2: MGHRA and YSYEKL. There are 14 residues in the CDR3.

This clonotype registers medium-sized (0.01 to 0.1%) by frequency. The V gene is TRBV2, the J gene TRBJ2-1; TCRdb's D gene call, TRBD2, goes unchecked for lack of DNA. This CDR3 has 13 residues. The germline V gene encodes CDR1 SNHLY and CDR2 FYNNEI. The CDR3 sequence: CASSVTRGNEQFF.

The rearrangement links TRBV27 to TRBJ2-7; lacking DNA, the TRBD1 call made by TCRdb goes unchecked. Germline V gives CDR1 MNHEY, CDR2 SMNVEV (reference sequence). The CDR3 sequence is 14 residues long. CDR3 residues: CASSRTGVIDEQYF.